A selection of T cell receptor beta chains follows, all from one sample in a study of glioma-infiltrating T cells after dendritic cell vaccination. TCRdb keeps only in-frame clones here, not all; method: immunoSEQ multiplex PCR. The repertoire holds around 90,000 clones, with 75% to 85% as singletons. The sequencing used blood, collected before dendritic cell vaccination. The receptors derive from a human donor with glioblastoma. Both conserved end residues are part of each CDR3. The order of the fields is clone size, D gene, V gene, J gene, CDR3 DNA, CDR3 protein. A D gene is named only where the DNA matches it firmly. Part of the rows lack a size; the others show once, few, many or a class for expanded clones.

clone size: -
D gene: -
V gene: TRBV19
J gene: TRBJ1-1
CDR3 DNA: TGTGCCAGTAGTGGGGGGGGAGTCATGAACACTGAAGCTTTCTTT
CDR3 protein: CASSGGGVMNTEAFF

clone size: -
D gene: -
V gene: TRBV7-8
J gene: TRBJ1-1
CDR3 DNA: TGTGCCAGCAGCTTGGGAACAGGGTGGGGCACTGAAGCTTTCTTT
CDR3 protein: CASSLGTGWGTEAFF

clone size: -
D gene: -
V gene: TRBV6-5
J gene: TRBJ2-7
CDR3 DNA: TGTGCCAGCACCGGACAGAACTACGAGCAGTACTTC
CDR3 protein: CASTGQNYEQYF

clone size: -
D gene: TRBD2
V gene: TRBV7-3
J gene: TRBJ2-3
CDR3 DNA: TGTGCCAGCAGCTTAATTTCCAGCGGGAGGGGGAAAACAGATACGCAGTATTTT
CDR3 protein: CASSLISSGRGKTDTQYF

clone size: -
D gene: -
V gene: TRBV25-1
J gene: TRBJ1-2
CDR3 DNA: TGTGCCAGCAGTGAGGCGTTCGTAGGGGATGGCTACACCTTC
CDR3 protein: CASSEAFVGDGYTF

clone size: -
D gene: TRBD1
V gene: TRBV28
J gene: TRBJ1-1
CDR3 DNA: TGTGCCAGCAGTACAGGGGCGGGCACTGAAGCTTTCTTT
CDR3 protein: CASSTGAGTEAFF

clone size: -
D gene: -
V gene: TRBV5-8
J gene: TRBJ1-4
CDR3 DNA: TGTGCCAGCAGCCGGGACGGGAGTTGGAACGAAAAACTGTTTTTT
CDR3 protein: CASSRDGSWNEKLFF

clone size: few
D gene: TRBD2
V gene: TRBV7-3
J gene: TRBJ2-7
CDR3 DNA: TGTGCCAGCAGCCTAGCGGGGGGGACCGAGCAGTACTTC
CDR3 protein: CASSLAGGTEQYF

clone size: -
D gene: TRBD2
V gene: TRBV18
J gene: TRBJ2-5
CDR3 DNA: TGTGCCAGCTCACCACGGGGGGGTCCCCAGTACTTC
CDR3 protein: CASSPRGGPQYF

clone size: -
D gene: -
V gene: TRBV5-1
J gene: TRBJ1-6
CDR3 DNA: TGCGCCAGCAGCTACACAGGCCCCAATTCACCCCTCCACTTT
CDR3 protein: CASSYTGPNSPLHF

clone size: -
D gene: -
V gene: TRBV11-2
J gene: TRBJ2-7
CDR3 DNA: TGTGCCAGCAGCTTATCGGTATTAAGGGGATGGGGCGAGCAGTACTTC
CDR3 protein: CASSLSVLRGWGEQYF

clone size: -
D gene: TRBD1
V gene: TRBV19
J gene: TRBJ1-3
CDR3 DNA: TGTGCCAGTAGCCTCGGGACAGTCCACTCTGGAAACACCATATATTTT
CDR3 protein: CASSLGTVHSGNTIYF

clone size: -
D gene: -
V gene: TRBV21-1
J gene: TRBJ2-7
CDR3 DNA: TGTGCCAGCCGCCTTTCGGGCGAGCAGTACTTC
CDR3 protein: CASRLSGEQYF

clone size: few
D gene: -
V gene: TRBV12-5
J gene: TRBJ2-1
CDR3 DNA: TGTGCTAGTGGTTTGGCTGGTCTGGGGGAGGACAATGAGCAGTTCTTC
CDR3 protein: CASGLAGLGEDNEQFF

clone size: few
D gene: -
V gene: TRBV4-1
J gene: TRBJ2-1
CDR3 DNA: TGCGCCAGCAGCCGTTTGGCGGACAATGAGCAGTTCTTC
CDR3 protein: CASSRLADNEQFF

clone size: -
D gene: -
V gene: TRBV11-3
J gene: TRBJ1-3
CDR3 DNA: TGTGCCAGCAGGTTTTCTAGCTCTGGAAACACCATATATTTT
CDR3 protein: CASRFSSSGNTIYF

clone size: -
D gene: -
V gene: TRBV5-1
J gene: TRBJ1-6
CDR3 DNA: TGCGCCAGCAGCTTGGGCCGGGGAAATTCACCCCTCCACTTT
CDR3 protein: CASSLGRGNSPLHF

clone size: -
D gene: TRBD2
V gene: TRBV7-9
J gene: TRBJ2-7
CDR3 DNA: TGTGCCAGCAGCTTAGCGGGGGGGACCTCACGGGAGCAGTACTTC
CDR3 protein: CASSLAGGTSREQYF